The sample holds a few counts of the clone carrying this T cell receptor beta chain. Regions amplified from RNA transcripts were the TCR beta CDR3 regions. HTBI primers were the set used in a first-round RT-PCR of the TCR CDR3. Each CDR3 protein is one row after TCRdb ran MiXCR on the multiplex PCR reads. Found here are 300,000 to 400,000 distinct CDR3 sequences, 11% to 15% of them singletons; the top ten hold about 22%. Diagnosis of hyperthyroidism was new in patients aged 18 to 65, and its duration was under 2 months. Diagnoses were established using clinical symptoms, serum thyroxine and TRAb, thyroid ultrasound and orbital computed tomography. Cells are PBMCs isolated from about 10 ml of fresh blood. These data come from a study of T cells in Graves' hyperthyroidism and ophthalmopathy. In the study overall: The initial diagnosis was the point when peripheral blood was collected, ahead of any treatment.

The V gene lost 3 bases and the J gene lost 1 base, with 13 bases spanning the gap. The CDR3 is 16 residues long. The chain carries TRBV12-3 or TRBV12-4 and TRBJ1-5, with a weak D call TRBD1 (5 bases). The sequence derives from a woman between 25 and 40 years old with Graves' hyperthyroidism. Sequencing used blood. The CDR3 here is CASSLGGAGSNQPQHF. In DNA form, the CDR3 reads TGTGCCAGCAGTTTGGGAGGGGCTGGGAGCAATCAGCCCCAGCATTTT.